This is a list of T cell receptor beta chains from one sample in a study of graft-versus-host responses after intestinal transplantation. The antigens of these receptors remain unknown. Using immunoSEQ multiplex PCR, the repertoire was profiled, and TCRdb retains in-frame clones only, with some absent. The sample carries 90,000 to 120,000 clones, about 91% recorded once. The specimen was unstimulated CD4+ T cells sorted from spleen or lymph node cells, collected before transplant. Source of these receptors: a human donor who was the organ donor for an intestinal transplant. CDR3s include the opening cysteine and the closing phenylalanine or tryptophan. The order of the fields is clone size, J gene, V gene, D gene, CDR3 DNA, CDR3 protein. D genes are given only for firm matches. The size field is filled for only some rows; it gives once, few, many or a size class.

-	TRBJ1-1	TRBV5-4	-	TGTGCCAGCAGCTTGGGGACAGCCAAGAACACTGAAGCTTTCTTT	CASSLGTAKNTEAFF
-	TRBJ1-2	TRBV29-1	-	TGCAGCGTTGAAGCTTATGGCTACACCTTC	CSVEAYGYTF
-	TRBJ1-3	TRBV5-6	-	TGTGCCAGCAGCTCGCCCCGGAGCGGCGGAAACACCATATATTTT	CASSSPRSGGNTIYF
-	TRBJ1-2	TRBV10-3	-	TGTGCCATCAGTGCCAGGTTAGGCGGCTACACCTTC	CAISARLGGYTF
-	TRBJ2-7	TRBV15	-	TGTGCCACCAGCCCAGGACTCGGGACTTTCTTC	CATSPGLGTFF
-	TRBJ2-5	TRBV9	-	TGTGCCAGCAGCGTAGGGACCTCTGAGACCCAGTACTTC	CASSVGTSETQYF
once	TRBJ2-5	TRBV7-3	TRBD2	TGTGCCAGCAGCTCTAACGGGGGGGCCCAGTACTTC	CASSSNGGAQYF
-	TRBJ2-1	TRBV9	TRBD2	TGTGCCAGCAGCTTGCGGGGGGACTCCTACAATGAGCAGTTCTTC	CASSLRGDSYNEQFF
-	TRBJ2-7	TRBV2	-	TGTGCCAGCCAGAATCTAGCAGAGCGCGAGCAGTACTTC	CASQNLAEREQYF
-	TRBJ1-2	TRBV19	-	TGTGCCAGTACGGTGGGGCACGGGGATGGCTACACCTTC	CASTVGHGDGYTF
-	TRBJ2-7	TRBV25-1	TRBD1	TGTGCCAGCAGTTCCACCCGGGACAGGGGGGCCGAGCAGTACTTC	CASSSTRDRGAEQYF
few	TRBJ2-5	TRBV4-1	TRBD2	TGCGCCAGCAGCCAGGGACTAGCGGGGGGAGAGACCCAGTACTTC	CASSQGLAGGETQYF
-	TRBJ2-2	TRBV10-2	-	TGCGCCAGCAGTGAGCCAAAGGGAGGCGGCACCGGGGAGCTGTTTTTT	CASSEPKGGGTGELFF
-	TRBJ2-7	TRBV7-9	-	TGTGCCAGCAGCTCGTCGGCGGGCACGGACGAGCAGTACTTC	CASSSSAGTDEQYF
-	TRBJ2-7	TRBV21-1	-	TGTGCCAGCAGCAAAGCAGGCCTAGCGGGAGCCCCATACGAGCAGTACTTC	CASSKAGLAGAPYEQYF
-	TRBJ2-3	TRBV2	-	TGTGCCAGCAGAGGCCAGGGAACTAGCACAGATACGCAGTATTTT	CASRGQGTSTDTQYF
once	TRBJ1-1	TRBV2	-	TGTGCCAGCAGCGAAGTAAGCCGGACAGAAGCTTTCTTT	CASSEVSRTEAFF
-	TRBJ2-5	TRBV2	TRBD2	TGTGCCAGCAGACCTCTACTAGCGGGAGAGCAAGAGACCCAGTACTTC	CASRPLLAGEQETQYF
-	TRBJ1-2	TRBV6-1	TRBD1	TGTGCCAGCAAGGACAGGGGGAAGAAGTTGAGGGGCTACACCTTC	CASKDRGKKLRGYTF
-	TRBJ1-6	TRBV5-4	TRBD1	TGTGCCAGCAGCTCCAAGGGGGCGAAGTCACCCCTCCACTTT	CASSSKGAKSPLHF
-	TRBJ1-2	TRBV6-1	-	TGTGCCAGCAGTCAGGGGACTAGGGGCTATGGCTACACCTTC	CASSQGTRGYGYTF
-	TRBJ2-1	TRBV18	-	TGTGCCAGCTCCGCAACACTGTCTGACAATGAGCAGTTCTTC	CASSATLSDNEQFF
-	TRBJ2-7	TRBV11-2	TRBD2	TGTGCCAGCAGCCAGGGCTCCGGGAGGAGAGGCGGGAGGTGGCAGTACTTC	CASSQGSGRRGGRWQYF
-	TRBJ2-5	TRBV4-2	TRBD2	TGTGCCAGCAGCCAAGGCTTAGCGGGAGGGCTCGGAGAGACCCAGTACTTC	CASSQGLAGGLGETQYF
-	TRBJ1-5	TRBV5-1	-	TGCGCCAGCAGCTTAAGGCTAAATCAGCCCCAGCATTTT	CASSLRLNQPQHF
-	TRBJ2-3	TRBV6-1	-	TGTGCCAGCAGTGAGAGGGGGACTGCAGATACGCAGTATTTT	CASSERGTADTQYF
-	TRBJ1-2	TRBV7-3	TRBD1	TGTGCCAGCAGCTCCGGACAGGGCCGGGGCTACACCTTC	CASSSGQGRGYTF
-	TRBJ2-7	TRBV7-9	-	TGTGCCAGCAGCTTGCCAGGATTCTCCTACGAGCAGTACTTC	CASSLPGFSYEQYF
-	TRBJ1-2	TRBV6-1	-	TGTGCCAGCAGTGAAGAGGTGGGGAGGAGCTACACCTTC	CASSEEVGRSYTF
-	TRBJ1-4	TRBV30	-	TGTGCCTACAGGGTGGATCTGAAACTGTTTTTT	CAYRVDLKLFF
once	TRBJ1-1	TRBV10-3	-	TGTGCCATCGCAGGTGTTCGGGGGAACACTGAAGCTTTCTTT	CAIAGVRGNTEAFF
-	TRBJ1-2	TRBV18	-	TGTGCCAGCTCACCACCGGGGGGAGGTGGCTACACCTTC	CASSPPGGGGYTF
-	TRBJ1-5	TRBV7-6	-	TGTGCCTGTGAAGACACCTATAGCAATCAGCCCCAGCATTTT	CACEDTYSNQPQHF
-	TRBJ2-3	TRBV5-6	-	TGTGCCAGCAGCTTGGCCTTTTTCAGGATGACAGATACGCAGTATTTT	CASSLAFFRMTDTQYF
-	TRBJ1-5	TRBV5-6	-	TGTGCCAGCAGCTTCTCAGGGAGGGGGAGCAATCAGCCCCAGCATTTT	CASSFSGRGSNQPQHF
-	TRBJ2-5	TRBV5-1	-	TGCGCCAGCAGCTTGGTGGGTCCGCGACTCCAAGAGACCCAGTACTTC	CASSLVGPRLQETQYF
-	TRBJ2-3	TRBV7-8	-	TGTGCCAGCAGTTTAGGGGTCCTAGCTCCAGATACGCAGTATTTT	CASSLGVLAPDTQYF
-	TRBJ2-3	TRBV28	-	TGTGCCAGCGTGCGTGGGGGTGCAGATACGCAGTATTTT	CASVRGGADTQYF
once	TRBJ1-4	TRBV6-1	TRBD1	TGTGCCAGCAGGTCGGACAGGGCAAATGAAAAACTGTTTTTT	CASRSDRANEKLFF
once	TRBJ2-5	TRBV29-1	-	TGCAGCGTTGAAAGGCGGAACCAAGAGACCCAGTACTTC	CSVERRNQETQYF
-	TRBJ1-1	TRBV5-5	-	TGTGCCAGCAGCCCGGGGGGCCGAACTACAGCTTTCTTT	CASSPGGRTTAFF
-	TRBJ1-5	TRBV6-5	-	TGTGCCAGCAGCCAACTCCAGGCAGGGGATCAGCCCCAGCATTTT	CASSQLQAGDQPQHF
-	TRBJ1-1	TRBV5-1	-	TGCGCCAGCAGCTTGAACTCCCCCGGGGCTGGCACTGAAGCTTTCTTT	CASSLNSPGAGTEAFF
-	TRBJ2-2	TRBV6-6	TRBD1	TGTGCCAGCAGAAGACAGGGGAACACCGGGGAGCTGTTTTTT	CASRRQGNTGELFF
-	TRBJ2-7	TRBV18	TRBD1	TGTGCCAGCTCTAGAGCAGGGGGCTACGAGCAGTACTTC	CASSRAGGYEQYF
-	TRBJ1-2	TRBV6-6	-	TGTGCCAGCAGTTGGGCCCCGGGAGATGGCTACACCTTC	CASSWAPGDGYTF
few	TRBJ2-7	TRBV11-2	TRBD2	TGTGCCAGCAGCTTAGCTGAGGGGACTAGCGCCTACGAGCAGTACTTC	CASSLAEGTSAYEQYF
few	TRBJ2-2	TRBV6-5	-	TGTGCCATAGGACTGGATAACACCGGGGAGCTGTTTTTT	CAIGLDNTGELFF
-	TRBJ1-1	TRBV19	-	TGTGCCAGTAGTACCAACCCCATGCTTAACACTGAAGCTTTCTTT	CASSTNPMLNTEAFF
-	TRBJ2-7	TRBV6-1	TRBD1	TGTGCCAGCAGTGAAGTTGGGACAGGGGAGCAGTACTTC	CASSEVGTGEQYF
few	TRBJ2-7	TRBV21-1	-	TGTGCCAGCAGCAAAGGTTCCCTAGCGGGGACCTACGAGCAGTACTTC	CASSKGSLAGTYEQYF